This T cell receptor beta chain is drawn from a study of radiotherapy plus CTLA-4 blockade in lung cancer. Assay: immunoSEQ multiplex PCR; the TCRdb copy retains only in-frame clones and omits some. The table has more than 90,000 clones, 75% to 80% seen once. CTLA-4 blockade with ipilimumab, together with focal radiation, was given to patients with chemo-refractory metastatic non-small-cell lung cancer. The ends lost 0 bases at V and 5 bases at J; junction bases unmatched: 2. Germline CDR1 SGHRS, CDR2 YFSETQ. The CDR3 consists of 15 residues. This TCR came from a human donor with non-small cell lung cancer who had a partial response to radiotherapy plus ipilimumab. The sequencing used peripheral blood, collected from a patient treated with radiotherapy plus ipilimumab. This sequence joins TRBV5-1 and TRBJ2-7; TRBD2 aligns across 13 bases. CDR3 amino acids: CASSLGTSGRDEQYF. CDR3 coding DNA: TGCGCCAGCAGCTTGGGGACTAGCGGGAGAGACGAGCAGTACTTC. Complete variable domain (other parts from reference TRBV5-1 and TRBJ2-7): KAGVTQTPRYLIKTRGQQVTLSCSPISGHRSVSWYQQTPGQGLQFLFEYFSETQRNKGNFPGRFSGRQFSNSRSEMNVSTLELGDSALYLCASSLGTSGRDEQYFGPGTRLTVT.